Listed here are 22 T cell receptor beta chains from one sample, sequenced in a study of cytomegalovirus exposure and HLA in healthy donors. PCR involved 60 Vbeta and 13 Jbeta primers. Profiled with immunoSEQ multiplex PCR; TCRdb holds only in-frame clones, not every one. The sample gives 95,000 to 150,000 clones, around 78% of which show up once; 2.5% to 3.5% is in the top ten. Sequenced material: PBMCs. The receptors shown here come from a young woman in good health and CMV-seropositive.

This clone was picked up a small number of times. The chain recombines TRBV27 with TRBJ2-5; 10 bases map to TRBD2. Germline-derived CDR1 and CDR2 are MNHEY and SMNVEV (reference sequence). The CDR3 sequence is 15 residues long. V shed 3 bases and J 1 base; nucleotides not matched to a gene: 2. Here the CDR3 reads CASSFLAGAQETQYF. The DNA of the CDR3 is TGTGCCAGCAGTTTCCTAGCGGGGGCCCAAGAGACCCAGTACTTC.

The V and J genes are TRBV7-9 and TRBJ2-2; D remains ambiguous. This CDR3 comprises 12 residues. The V gene's germline CDR1 is SEHNR and CDR2 FQNEAQ (reference sequence). V was shortened by 5 bases and J by 4 bases, with 5 bases between the two germline ends. In DNA, the CDR3 is TGTGCCAGCAGCCGACTCACCGGGGAGCTGTTTTTT. It is translated as CASSRLTGELFF.

The chain is built from TRBV5-6 and TRBJ2-1, with 10 bases identical to TRBD1. Trimming cost V 4 bases and J 7 bases; bases outside gene matches: 11. CDR3 length equals 16 residues. Germline V gives CDR1 SGHDT, CDR2 YYEEEE. The CDR3 DNA is TGTGCCAGCAGCATCGATGGACAGGGGGTAAGGAATGAGCAGTTCTTC. It codes for CASSIDGQGVRNEQFF.

The chain employs TRBV28 and TRBJ1-2; 7 bases line up with TRBD1. There are 12 residues in the CDR3. Unmatched junction bases numbered 1, after V lost 6 bases and J lost 3 bases. Germline V CDR1 and CDR2: MDHEN, SYDVKM. CDR3: CASRGTDYGYTF. The CDR3 nucleotides are TGTGCCAGCAGGGGGACAGACTATGGCTACACCTTC.

The V call is TRBV5-6, the J call TRBJ2-5, with a possible D match to TRBD2 (7 bases). The CDR3 consists of 15 residues. V was clipped by 1 base and J by 5 bases, with 15 bases between them. Germline-derived CDR1 and CDR2 are SGHDT and YYEEEE. CDR3 DNA sequence: TGTGCCAGCAGCTTGAGGGGGGGCGCAGAGGAGACCCAGTACTTC. This encodes CASSLRGGAEETQYF. Full variable domain (missing parts from reference TRBV5-6 and TRBJ2-5): DAGVTQSPTHLIKTRGQQVTLRCSPKSGHDTVSWYQQALGQGPQFIFQYYEEEERQRGNFPDRFSGHQFPNYSSELNVNALLLGDSALYLCASSLRGGAEETQYFGPGTRLLVL.

The rearrangement joins TRBV29-1 to TRBJ1-1; 8 bases are shared with TRBD1. Trimming cost V 7 bases and J 1 base; bases outside gene matches: 8. Germline V gives CDR1 SQVTM, CDR2 ANQGSEA. The length of the CDR3 is 14 residues. The CDR3 reads CSGLSGGPNTEAFF. CDR3 DNA sequence: TGCAGCGGGTTATCAGGGGGCCCGAACACTGAAGCTTTCTTT. Combining the CDR3 with reference TRBV29-1 and TRBJ1-1 gives the whole variable domain SAVISQKPSRDICQRGTSLTIQCQVDSQVTMMFWYRQQPGQSLTLIATANQGSEATYESGFVIDKFPISRPNLTFSTLTVSNMSPEDSSIYLCSGLSGGPNTEAFFGQGTRLTVV.

The count of this clone is one. This chain links TRBV2 with TRBJ2-1, with 11 bases fitting TRBD1. The CDR3 extends over 15 amino acids. CDR1 is SNHLY and CDR2 is FYNNEI in the germline V gene. With V trimmed by 8 bases and J by 4 bases, 7 bases remained unmatched. The chain's CDR3 is CASWGGDRGYNEQFF. The CDR3 DNA reads TGTGCCAGCTGGGGGGGGGACAGGGGGTACAATGAGCAGTTCTTC.

This clone showed up just a few times. The chain couples TRBV12-5 to TRBJ2-3; D remains ambiguous. Germline CDR1 LGHNT, CDR2 FRNRAP. V dropped 1 base and J dropped 8 bases, with 10 bases sitting between them. CDR3 length: 13 residues. This CDR3 is CASGLGMTGTQYF. CDR3 in DNA: TGTGCTAGTGGTTTGGGGATGACGGGTACGCAGTATTTT. Complete variable domain (other parts from reference TRBV12-5 and TRBJ2-3): DARVTQTPRHKVTEMGQEVTMRCQPILGHNTVFWYRQTMMQGLELLAYFRNRAPLDDSGMPKDRFSAEMPDATLATLKIQPSEPRDSAVYFCASGLGMTGTQYFGPGTRLTVL.

Written as DNA, the CDR3 is TGTGCCAGCACCCACGCGGACAGGGGAGACGGTACAGATGAGCAGTTCTTC. Residues: CASTHADRGDGTDEQFF. The rearrangement joins TRBV7-9 to TRBJ2-1; TRBD1 matches 9 bases. The CDR3 has 17 amino acids. The V gene end was trimmed by 7 bases and the J gene end by 8 bases; junction bases not matched to a gene: 18. The germline V gene has CDR1 SEHNR and CDR2 FQNEAQ (reference sequence).

The rearrangement uses TRBV29-1 and TRBJ2-1, with 9 bases lining up with TRBD2. The CDR3 is made up of 14 amino acids. The V segment lost 5 bases and the J segment 4 bases; nucleotides outside the gene matches: 6. Germline lookup yields CDR1 SQVTM and CDR2 ANQGSEA. The CDR3 sequence: CSVWRGGQYNEQFF. The CDR3, as DNA: TGCAGCGTTTGGCGGGGGGGCCAGTACAATGAGCAGTTCTTC.

The genes are TRBV4-1 and TRBJ1-3; tentatively, D is TRBD1 (6 bases). Trimming cost V 4 bases and J 0 bases, with 16 bases left between them. The CDR3 is 17 residues long. Germline CDR1 reads MGHRA; CDR2 reads YSYEKL. The CDR3 nucleotides read TGCGCCAGCAGCCGGCGTACAGGGATAGGCTCTGGAAACACCATATATTTT. This sequence encodes CASSRRTGIGSGNTIYF.

The chain is built from TRBV7-2 and TRBJ2-1; 7 bases are shared with TRBD1. The J segment lost 2 bases and the V segment lost 0 bases, leaving 1 base of the junction unmatched. Looked up from germline, CDR1 is SGHTA and CDR2 is FQGNSA. The CDR3 contains 15 residues. The chain's CDR3 is CASSLAGTAYNEQFF. As DNA, the CDR3 is TGTGCCAGCAGCTTAGCAGGGACAGCCTACAATGAGCAGTTCTTC.

The gene calls are TRBV7-9 and TRBJ1-2; D remains unclear. The V gene lost 5 bases and the J gene lost 1 base, with 11 bases spanning the gap. The CDR3 sequence is 14 residues long. Germline V lookup: CDR1 SEHNR, CDR2 FQNEAQ (reference sequence). CDR3 amino acids: CASSPDTFNYGYTF. CDR3 DNA: TGTGCCAGCAGCCCCGACACCTTTAACTATGGCTACACCTTC.

As for this clone: This sample includes further DNA sequences coding for the same CDR3. The chain couples TRBV19 to TRBJ2-2, with TRBD1 matching over 8 bases. V was pared by 5 bases and J by 3 bases, with 5 bases of the junction left unmatched. Germline values: CDR1 LNHDA, CDR2 SQIVND (reference sequence). This CDR3 region has 15 residues. In DNA, the CDR3 is TGTGCCAGTAGTTCCCGACAGGGGCACACCGGGGAGCTGTTTTTT. Its translation is CASSSRQGHTGELFF.

CDR3 amino acids: CASREDSLNEKLFF. The CDR3 nucleotides read TGTGCCAGCAGGGAGGACAGTTTAAATGAAAAACTGTTTTTT. V and J are TRBV2 and TRBJ1-4; D is perhaps TRBD1 (6 bases). This CDR3 is built from 14 residues. Germline values: CDR1 SNHLY, CDR2 FYNNEI. Trimming removed 6 bases at V and 5 bases at J, with 13 bases between.

The J gene is TRBJ2-7, the V gene TRBV4-2; D is undetermined. V was clipped by 0 bases and J by 3 bases, with 12 bases between them. The germline gives CDR1 LGHNA, CDR2 YNFKEQ. The CDR3 has 15 amino acids. The CDR3 region has the DNA TGTGCCAGCAGCCAAGATTCGGCAGGATACTACGAGCAGTACTTC. Residues: CASSQDSAGYYEQYF.

The V gene is TRBV7-2, the J gene TRBJ2-7, with 13 nucleotides matching TRBD2. CDR1 and CDR2 from the germline V gene are SGHTA and FQGNSA. The CDR3 spans 15 residues. J gave up 3 bases and V 6 bases, and 5 bases lay outside the gene matches. The CDR3 DNA reads TGTGCCAGCAGGCCGGGACTAGCGGGGAACTACGAGCAGTACTTC. This sequence encodes CASRPGLAGNYEQYF.

Regarding this clone: At the DNA level, this CDR3 is encoded by other sequences in the same sample as well. This chain connects TRBV4-1 to TRBJ2-1; TRBD2 might be the D (6 bases). V lost 3 bases to trimming and J lost 4 bases, with 10 bases between them. This CDR3 is built from 14 residues. Germline CDR1 is MGHRA and CDR2 is YSYEKL. This CDR3 is CASSQVGTYNEQFF. The CDR3 coding sequence is TGCGCCAGCAGCCAGGTAGGGACTTACAATGAGCAGTTCTTC.

The chain recombines TRBV4-2 with TRBJ2-7; D perhaps matches TRBD1 (6 bases). CDR3 length: 17 amino acids. CDR1 is LGHNA and CDR2 is YNFKEQ in the germline V gene. V lost 0 bases and J 6 bases, leaving 21 bases between the germline ends. The CDR3 here is CASSQDGVGRGESEQYF. In DNA form, the CDR3 reads TGTGCCAGCAGCCAAGATGGGGTGGGCAGGGGTGAATCCGAGCAGTACTTC.

The J gene is TRBJ1-1, the V gene TRBV18; TRBD1 aligns across 7 bases. The junction had 10 bases not matched to a gene; V was cut back by 6 bases and J by 3 bases. CDR1 is KGHSH, CDR2 LQKENI, per germline. The CDR3 totals 15 residues. CDR3 in amino acids: CASSPEQGSYTEAFF. CDR3 coding DNA: TGTGCCAGCTCGCCCGAACAGGGGTCTTACACTGAAGCTTTCTTT.

The chain carries TRBV10-3 and TRBJ2-7, with D perhaps matching TRBD2 (6 bases). The CDR3 sequence is 12 residues long. Germline CDR1 and CDR2: ENHRY and SYGVKD. The ends were cut back, 0 bases at V and 9 bases at J, with 9 bases in the middle. CDR3 nucleotide sequence: TGTGCCATCAGTGAGTCGGCGGGGACGCAGTACTTC. It yields the protein CAISESAGTQYF.

The genes are TRBV6-5 and TRBJ2-1; 11 bases line up with TRBD1. CDR1 MNHEY and CDR2 SVGAGI come from the germline V gene. The CDR3 sequence is 14 residues long. The V gene end was trimmed by 6 bases and the J gene end by 6 bases; junction bases not matched to a gene: 4. Here the CDR3 reads CASRDRGLFNEQFF. As DNA, the CDR3 is TGTGCCAGCAGGGACAGGGGGCTTTTCAATGAGCAGTTCTTC.